A selection of T cell receptor beta chains follows, all from one sample in a study of shared T cell receptors in the human thymus. The repertoire was sequenced with immunoSEQ multiplex PCR; TCRdb's copy has only in-frame clones and lacks some. This table holds over 450,000 clones, approximately 78% found once. These data were likewise used in another study, on human thymus T cells.

Specimen: thymocytes. These receptors were obtained from a boy in the first two years of life with a congenital heart defect. The CDR3 runs from the conserved cysteine through the conserved F or W. The size of a clone is reported for some rows only, either as once, few or many, or as a class for expanded clones.

>-|TRBJ1-5|13|TRBV6-1
CASSGDDREPQHF
>-|TRBJ2-7|14|TRBV27
CASSPGTPPYEQYF
>-|TRBJ1-2|16|TRBV28
CASISRPPDSNYGYTF
>-|TRBJ2-1|22|TRBV9
CASSGYPPTGLAGGPKLNEQFF
>-|TRBJ2-4|11|TRBV5-8
CASSLGGGRDF
>few|TRBJ1-2|12|TRBV28
CASSLSPYGYTF
>-|TRBJ1-2|16|TRBV10-3
CAISMLGGPLPYGYTF
>-|TRBJ1-5|18|TRBV27
CASSPCGSDRDSNQPQHF
>-|TRBJ2-7|14|TRBV2
CASSPGGGGYEQYF
>few|TRBJ2-2|18|TRBV11-2
CASSLKGAAGANTGELFF